One and the same sample provided the 12 T cell receptor beta chains below, sequenced in a study of PD-L1 blockade in urothelial cancer. The table came from immunoSEQ multiplex PCR; TCRdb's copy has only in-frame clones and leaves some out. Of about 90,000 clones listed, less than 85% are singletons. Stated time point: peripheral blood 6 weeks after treatment start. Sequenced here: PBMCs, sampled around atezolizumab (anti-PD-L1) treatment. Receptors were obtained from a man between 65 and 79 years old with urothelial cancer.

This chain links TRBV7-8 with TRBJ2-2, with unresolved D. Trimming cost V 2 bases and J 0 bases, with 7 bases left between them. From germline, CDR1 is SGHVS and CDR2 FQNEAQ. CDR3 length: 15 amino acids. The CDR3 region is CASSLTEANTGELFF. For the CDR3, the DNA is TGTGCCAGCAGCTTAACTGAAGCGAACACCGGGGAGCTGTTTTTT.

The rearrangement uses TRBV18 and TRBJ2-5, with 8 bases that match TRBD2. CDR3 size: 16 residues. Germline CDR1 and CDR2: KGHSH and LQKENI. J was trimmed by 1 base and V by 4 bases; bases with no gene match: 8. For the CDR3, the DNA is TGTGCCAGCTCACTTATGCCCGGGACTAGCCAAGAGACCCAGTACTTC. Its translation is CASSLMPGTSQETQYF.

This clone was detected a few times. The rearrangement joins TRBV11-2 to TRBJ2-7; TRBD1 matches at 8 bases. V lost 5 bases to trimming and J lost 1 base; unmatched junction nucleotides: 4. CDR1 and CDR2 (germline): SGHAT, FQNNGV. The CDR3 is 14 amino acids. The CDR3 DNA reads as TGTGCCAGCAGCCAGGGGGCCGGGTCCTACGAGCAGTACTTC. Its protein product is CASSQGAGSYEQYF.

The chain has TRBV11-2 and TRBJ2-7; 8 nucleotides match TRBD1. This CDR3 region has 13 residues. V shed 4 bases, J shed 3 bases, and the junction held 2 bases outside the gene matches. Germline V lookup: CDR1 SGHAT, CDR2 FQNNGV. The CDR3 reads CASSSDRDYEQYF. As DNA, the CDR3 is TGTGCCAGCAGCTCGGACAGGGACTACGAGCAGTACTTC. Using reference TRBV11-2 and TRBJ2-7 for the parts outside the CDR3, the full variable domain is EAGVAQSPRYKIIEKRQSVAFWCNPISGHATLYWYQQILGQGPKLLIQFQNNGVVDDSQLPKDRFSAERLKGVDSTLKIQPAKLEDSAVYLCASSSDRDYEQYFGPGTRLTVT.

This chain uses TRBV18 with TRBJ2-4; tentative D call: TRBD2 (5 bases). The V gene's germline CDR1 is KGHSH and CDR2 LQKENI. The CDR3 covers 15 residues. Trimming shortened V by 3 bases and J by 6 bases, and 15 bases separated the two germline ends. The CDR3 reads CASSPTPGKGNIQYF. The CDR3 DNA reads as TGTGCCAGCTCACCCACCCCCGGGAAAGGAAACATTCAGTACTTC.

The rearrangement joins TRBV10-1 to TRBJ2-7; 11 bases align to TRBD2. The CDR3 is 16 amino acids. V was pared by 1 base and J by 2 bases, with 4 bases of the junction left unmatched. Germline values: CDR1 WNHNN, CDR2 SYGVQD (reference sequence). The CDR3 DNA reads as TGCGCCAGCAGTGAGTGTGTAGCGGGAGGGCCCTACGAGCAGTACTTC. This gives the protein CASSECVAGGPYEQYF.

The chain uses TRBV4-2 and TRBJ1-2, with TRBD1 as a possible D gene (5 bases). Trimming left V 2 bases short and J 0 bases short, with 7 bases between. This CDR3 is 14 amino acids long. CDR1 is LGHNA and CDR2 is YNFKEQ in the germline V gene. The CDR3 region has the DNA TGTGCCAGCAGCCAATTGACAGCTAACTATGGCTACACCTTC. The encoded protein is CASSQLTANYGYTF.

The chain couples TRBV10-2 to TRBJ2-7; TRBD2 matches at 9 bases. The CDR3 runs 14 residues. V shed 3 bases and J 2 bases; nucleotides not matched to a gene: 2. Germline values: CDR1 WSHSY, CDR2 SAAADI. CDR3: CASSDPSGAYEQYF. Written as DNA, the CDR3 is TGCGCCAGCAGTGACCCTAGCGGGGCCTACGAGCAGTACTTC.

The chain has TRBV19 and TRBJ1-2; D unresolved. Looked up from germline, CDR1 is LNHDA and CDR2 is SQIVND (reference sequence). V dropped 0 bases and J dropped 8 bases, with 7 bases sitting between them. CDR3 length: 12 amino acids. For the CDR3, the DNA is TGTGCCAGTAGTATAGACCGCCGGGGCTACACCTTC. This gives the protein CASSIDRRGYTF.

CDR3 in amino acids: CASSPLGTGENNEQFF. CDR3 nucleotide sequence: TGTGCCAGCAGTCCACTTGGGACAGGCGAGAACAATGAGCAGTTCTTC. The chain recombines TRBV2 with TRBJ2-1, with 8 bases that match TRBD1. Germline lookup yields CDR1 SNHLY and CDR2 FYNNEI. This CDR3 comprises 16 residues. The V gene end was trimmed by 5 bases and the J gene end by 5 bases; junction bases not matched to a gene: 11.

With regard to this clone: The same CDR3 can be traced to other DNA sequences in this sample. V and J are TRBV6-1 and TRBJ2-2; weak D call: TRBD1 (6 bases). The V gene's germline CDR1 is MNHNS and CDR2 SASEGT. Between the trimmed V and J ends, which lost 10 bases and 0 bases, there was a span of 12 bases. This CDR3 comprises 14 residues. The CDR3 loop reads CAIADRANTGELFF. CDR3 bases: TGTGCCATCGCGGACAGAGCGAACACCGGGGAGCTGTTTTTT.

The gene calls are TRBV6-4 and TRBJ2-7; TRBD2 might be the D (5 bases). The CDR3 has 14 amino acids. In germline, CDR1 is MRHNA, CDR2 SNTAGT. Trimming took off 3 bases at V and 3 bases at J, with 12 bases between the two ends. CDR3 residues: CASSEYPGYYEQYF. DNA for the CDR3: TGTGCCAGCAGTGAGTACCCGGGGTACTACGAGCAGTACTTC.